This T cell receptor (beta chain) is drawn from a study of vaccination and CD4 T cells after COVID-19. Cultured CD4+ T cells had their DNA profiled by the Oncomine TCR Beta short-read assay. TCRdb itself ran the PCR reads through MiXCR, one entry per CDR3 protein. The sample has about 15,000 distinct CDR3 sequences, roughly 51% seen once. Sample treatment: 10-day PBMC culture with coronavirus spike peptide pools or control peptides (ViraFEST assay). Wells contained 1.5 million to 2.5 million PBMCs each, and these were cultured with roughly 10 IU/ml IL-2 and around 9.6 ug/ml peptide pools. A word on this clonotype: Its antigen is unknown.

This TCR came from a human donor who had recovered from COVID-19. Sequencing used CD4+ T cells from blood, cultured in vitro.

This chain's CDR3 is CSARDPGTSGGGYNEQFF. Here the CDR3 DNA reads TGCAGTGCTAGAGATCCCGGGACTAGCGGGGGGGGCTACAATGAGCAGTTCTTC. The gene calls are TRBV20-1 and TRBJ2-1; 16 bases match TRBD2. J was trimmed by 3 bases and V by 0 bases; bases with no gene match: 5. The V gene's germline CDR1 is DFQATT and CDR2 SNEGSKA (reference sequence). The CDR3 contains 18 residues.